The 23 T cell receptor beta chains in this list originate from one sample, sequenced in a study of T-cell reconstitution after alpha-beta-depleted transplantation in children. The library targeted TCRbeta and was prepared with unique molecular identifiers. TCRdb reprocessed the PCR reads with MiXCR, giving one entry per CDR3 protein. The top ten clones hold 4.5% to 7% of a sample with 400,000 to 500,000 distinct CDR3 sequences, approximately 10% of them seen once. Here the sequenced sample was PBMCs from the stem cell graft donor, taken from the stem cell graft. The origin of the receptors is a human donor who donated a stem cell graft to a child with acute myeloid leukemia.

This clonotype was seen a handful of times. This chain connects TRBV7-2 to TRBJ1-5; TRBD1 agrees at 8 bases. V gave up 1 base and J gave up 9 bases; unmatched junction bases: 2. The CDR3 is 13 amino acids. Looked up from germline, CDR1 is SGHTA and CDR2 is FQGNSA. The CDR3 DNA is TGTGCCAGCAGCTTAGGGACAGGGAGGCCCCAGCATTTT. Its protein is CASSLGTGRPQHF.

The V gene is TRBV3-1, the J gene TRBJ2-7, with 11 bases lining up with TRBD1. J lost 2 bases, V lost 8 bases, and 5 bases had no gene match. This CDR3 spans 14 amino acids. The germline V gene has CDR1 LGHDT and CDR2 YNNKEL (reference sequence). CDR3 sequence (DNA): TGTGCCAGCTCCGGGACAGGGGGTGCCTACGAGCAGTACTTC. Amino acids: CASSGTGGAYEQYF.

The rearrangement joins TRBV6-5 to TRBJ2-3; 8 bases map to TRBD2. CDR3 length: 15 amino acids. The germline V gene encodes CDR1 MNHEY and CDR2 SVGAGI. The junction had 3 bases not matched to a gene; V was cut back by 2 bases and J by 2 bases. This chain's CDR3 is CASSYQRGTTDTQYF. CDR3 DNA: TGTGCCAGCAGTTACCAGCGGGGGACCACAGATACGCAGTATTTT.

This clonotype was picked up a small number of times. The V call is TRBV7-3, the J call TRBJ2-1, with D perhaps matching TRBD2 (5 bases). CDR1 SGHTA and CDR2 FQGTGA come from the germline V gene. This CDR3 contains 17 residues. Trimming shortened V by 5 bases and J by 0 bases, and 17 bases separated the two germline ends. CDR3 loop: CASSPHGLSSSYNEQFF. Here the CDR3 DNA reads TGTGCCAGCAGCCCACACGGACTGTCGAGCTCCTACAATGAGCAGTTCTTC.

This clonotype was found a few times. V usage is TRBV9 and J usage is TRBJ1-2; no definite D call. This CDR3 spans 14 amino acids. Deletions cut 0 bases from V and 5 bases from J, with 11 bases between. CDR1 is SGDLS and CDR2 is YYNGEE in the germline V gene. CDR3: CASSVDQAIYGYTF. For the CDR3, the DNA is TGTGCCAGCAGCGTAGATCAGGCGATATATGGCTACACCTTC.

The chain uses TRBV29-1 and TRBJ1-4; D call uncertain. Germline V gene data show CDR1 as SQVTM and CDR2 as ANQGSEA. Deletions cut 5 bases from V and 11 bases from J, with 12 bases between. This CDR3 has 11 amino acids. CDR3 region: CSVLLMSKLFF. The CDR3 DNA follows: TGCAGCGTTTTGTTAATGAGTAAACTGTTTTTT.

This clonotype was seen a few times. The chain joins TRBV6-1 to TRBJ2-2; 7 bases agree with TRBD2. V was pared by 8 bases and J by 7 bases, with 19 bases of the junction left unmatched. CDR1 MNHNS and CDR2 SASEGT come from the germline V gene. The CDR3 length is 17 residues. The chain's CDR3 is CASGTSDRGDNGGELFF. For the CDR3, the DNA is TGTGCCAGCGGCACTAGCGATCGGGGGGATAATGGCGGGGAGCTGTTTTTT.

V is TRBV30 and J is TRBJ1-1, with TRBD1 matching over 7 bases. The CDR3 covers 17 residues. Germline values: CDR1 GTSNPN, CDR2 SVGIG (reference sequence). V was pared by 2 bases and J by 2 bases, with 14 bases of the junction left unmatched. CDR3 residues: CAWSPGDRRFLNTEAFF. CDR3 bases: TGTGCCTGGAGTCCAGGGGACAGAAGGTTTCTAAACACTGAAGCTTTCTTT.

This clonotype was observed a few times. In nucleotides, the CDR3 is TGCAGCGGTAGGAGCTCCTACAATGAGCAGTTCTTC. It codes for CSGRSSYNEQFF. The chain employs TRBV29-1 and TRBJ2-1; the D is unclear. Germline V gives CDR1 SQVTM, CDR2 ANQGSEA. There are 12 residues in the CDR3. V gave up 7 bases and J gave up 0 bases, with 7 bases separating them.

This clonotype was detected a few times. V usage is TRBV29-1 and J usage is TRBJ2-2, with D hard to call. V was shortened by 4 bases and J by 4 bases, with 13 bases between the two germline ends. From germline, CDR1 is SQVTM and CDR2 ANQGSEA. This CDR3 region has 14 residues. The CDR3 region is CSVGTESGTGELFF. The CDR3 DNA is TGCAGCGTTGGGACCGAATCGGGCACCGGGGAGCTGTTTTTT.

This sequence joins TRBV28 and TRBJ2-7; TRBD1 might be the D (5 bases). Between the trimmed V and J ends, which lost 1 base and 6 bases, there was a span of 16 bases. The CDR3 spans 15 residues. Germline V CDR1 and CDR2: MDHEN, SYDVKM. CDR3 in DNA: TGTGCCAGCAGTTTATCTGGCAGGGCCCCACCCGAGCAGTACTTC. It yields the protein CASSLSGRAPPEQYF.

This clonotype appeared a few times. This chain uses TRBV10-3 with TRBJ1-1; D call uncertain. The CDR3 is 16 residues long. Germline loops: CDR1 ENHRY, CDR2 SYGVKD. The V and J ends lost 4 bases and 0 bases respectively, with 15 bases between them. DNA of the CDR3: TGTGCCATCAGTGTGGCCTCCCAGGACTTGAACACTGAAGCTTTCTTT. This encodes CAISVASQDLNTEAFF.

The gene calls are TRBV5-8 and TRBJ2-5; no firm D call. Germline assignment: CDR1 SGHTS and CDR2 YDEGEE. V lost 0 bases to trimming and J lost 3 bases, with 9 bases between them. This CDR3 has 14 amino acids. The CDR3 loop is CASSLVGSEETQYF. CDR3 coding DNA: TGTGCCAGCAGCTTGGTGGGTTCTGAAGAGACCCAGTACTTC.

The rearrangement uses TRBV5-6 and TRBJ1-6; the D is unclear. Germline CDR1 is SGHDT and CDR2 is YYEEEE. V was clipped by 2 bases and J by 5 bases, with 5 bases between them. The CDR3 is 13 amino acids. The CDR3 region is CASSFKNNSPLHF. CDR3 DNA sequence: TGTGCCAGCAGCTTCAAGAATAATTCACCCCTCCACTTT.

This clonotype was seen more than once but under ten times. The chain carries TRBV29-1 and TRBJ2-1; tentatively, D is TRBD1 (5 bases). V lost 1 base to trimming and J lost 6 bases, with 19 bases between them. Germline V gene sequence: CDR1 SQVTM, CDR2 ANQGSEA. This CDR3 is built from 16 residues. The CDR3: CSVEALRGPTGNEQFF. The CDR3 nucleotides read TGCAGCGTTGAAGCCCTAAGGGGCCCTACAGGCAATGAGCAGTTCTTC.

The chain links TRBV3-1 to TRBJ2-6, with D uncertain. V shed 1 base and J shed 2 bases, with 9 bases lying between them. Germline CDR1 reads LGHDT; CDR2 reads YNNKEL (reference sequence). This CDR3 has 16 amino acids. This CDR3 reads CASSQAGEPGANVLTF. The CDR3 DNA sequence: TGTGCCAGCAGCCAAGCAGGAGAGCCTGGGGCCAACGTCCTGACTTTC.

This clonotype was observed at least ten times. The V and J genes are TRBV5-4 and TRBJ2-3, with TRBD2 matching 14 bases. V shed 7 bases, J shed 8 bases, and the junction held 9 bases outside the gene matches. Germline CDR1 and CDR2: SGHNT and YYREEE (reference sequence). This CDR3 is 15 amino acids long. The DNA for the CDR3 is TGTGCCAGCCATCCGGGACTAGCGGGAGTACGTACGCAGTATTTT. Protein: CASHPGLAGVRTQYF.

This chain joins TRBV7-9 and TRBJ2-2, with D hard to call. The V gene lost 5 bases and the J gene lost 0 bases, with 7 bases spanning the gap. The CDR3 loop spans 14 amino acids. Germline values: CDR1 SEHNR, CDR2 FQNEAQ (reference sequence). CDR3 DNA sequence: TGTGCCAGCAGCGTGAACCCGAACACCGGGGAGCTGTTTTTT. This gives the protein CASSVNPNTGELFF.

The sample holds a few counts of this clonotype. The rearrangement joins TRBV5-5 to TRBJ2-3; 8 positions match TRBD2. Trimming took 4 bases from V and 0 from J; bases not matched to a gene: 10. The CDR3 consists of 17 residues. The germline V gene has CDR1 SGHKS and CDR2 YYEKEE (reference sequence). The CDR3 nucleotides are TGTGCCAGCAGCCAAAGAGCGGCGGGGGGAAGCACAGATACGCAGTATTTT. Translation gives CASSQRAAGGSTDTQYF.

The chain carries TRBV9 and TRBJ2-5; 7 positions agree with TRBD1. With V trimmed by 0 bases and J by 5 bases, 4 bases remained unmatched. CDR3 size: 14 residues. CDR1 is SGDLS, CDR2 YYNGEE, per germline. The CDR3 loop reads CASSVEGGGETQYF. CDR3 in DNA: TGTGCCAGCAGCGTAGAAGGGGGCGGGGAGACCCAGTACTTC.

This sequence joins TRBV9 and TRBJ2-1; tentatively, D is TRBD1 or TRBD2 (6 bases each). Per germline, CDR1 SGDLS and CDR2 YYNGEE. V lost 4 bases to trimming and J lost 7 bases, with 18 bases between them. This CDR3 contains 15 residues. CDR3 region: CASSSRLEGGNEQFF. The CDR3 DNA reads TGTGCCAGCAGCTCTCGACTCGAGGGGGGAAATGAGCAGTTCTTC.

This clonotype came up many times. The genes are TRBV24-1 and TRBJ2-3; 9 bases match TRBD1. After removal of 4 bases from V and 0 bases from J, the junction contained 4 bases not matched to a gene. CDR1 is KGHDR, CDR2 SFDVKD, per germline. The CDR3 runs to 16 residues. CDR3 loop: CATSETGTGSTDTQYF. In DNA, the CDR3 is TGTGCCACCAGTGAAACCGGGACAGGGAGCACAGATACGCAGTATTTT.

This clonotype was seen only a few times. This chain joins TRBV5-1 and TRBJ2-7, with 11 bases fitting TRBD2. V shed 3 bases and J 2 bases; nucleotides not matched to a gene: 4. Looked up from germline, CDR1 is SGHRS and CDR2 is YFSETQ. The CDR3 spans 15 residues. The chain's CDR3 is CASSSGLADTYEQYF. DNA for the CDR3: TGCGCCAGCAGCTCGGGACTAGCGGATACCTACGAGCAGTACTTC.